One sample yielded the 15 T cell receptor beta chains listed below, sequenced in a study of T cells in Graves' hyperthyroidism and ophthalmopathy. RNA transcripts provided the source from which TCR beta CDR3 regions were amplified. HTBI primers were employed in a first-round RT-PCR of the TCR CDR3. TCRdb reprocessed the multiplex PCR reads with MiXCR, giving one entry per CDR3 protein. The table records about 700,000 distinct CDR3 sequences, about 15% of them present only once. The sequenced sample consisted of blood. These receptors were taken from a woman between 18 and 30 years old with Graves' hyperthyroidism.

In this sample, this clonotype turned up many times. The J gene is TRBJ1-1, the V gene TRBV29-1; a possible D gene is TRBD1 (5 bases). The germline V gene encodes CDR1 SQVTM and CDR2 ANQGSEA. V was trimmed by 4 bases and J by 9 bases, leaving 12 bases between them. The CDR3 covers 11 residues. In DNA form, the CDR3 reads TGCAGCGTTGTTAGGGGCGAGAAAGCTTTCTTT. Translation gives CSVVRGEKAFF.

This clonotype was found a few times. The chain uses TRBV7-3 and TRBJ2-7; D perhaps matches TRBD2 (5 bases). The CDR3 runs 15 residues. Trimming removed 5 bases from V and 2 bases from J, with 16 bases in between. Germline CDR1 and CDR2: SGHTA and FQGTGA. The CDR3 sequence: CASSPLPAATYEQYF. CDR3 bases: TGTGCCAGCAGCCCCCTCCCAGCGGCTACCTACGAGCAGTACTTC.

Turning to this clonotype: This may stem from a read error, because a much larger clone lies one nucleotide away. The chain employs TRBV20-1 and TRBJ2-1, with 9 bases matching TRBD2. Per the germline V gene, CDR1 is DFQATT and CDR2 is SNEGSKA (reference sequence). The CDR3 runs to 14 residues. Unmatched junction bases numbered 11, after V lost 4 bases and J lost 10 bases. CDR3 region: CSATPPLAGNEQFF. As DNA, the CDR3 is TGCAGTGCTACGCCCCCCCTAGCGGGAAACGAGCAGTTCTTC.

This clonotype appeared many times. This chain connects TRBV30 to TRBJ1-1; D remains ambiguous. Germline-derived CDR1 and CDR2 are GTSNPN and SVGIG (reference sequence). The CDR3 sequence is 13 residues long. Trimming removed 3 bases at V and 2 bases at J, with 10 bases between. CDR3 DNA sequence: TGTGCCTGGAGCATGTCGGAAAACACTGAAGCTTTCTTT. It codes for CAWSMSENTEAFF.

This sequence joins TRBV6-2 or TRBV6-3 and TRBJ1-5, with 11 bases lining up with TRBD1. V lost 0 bases, J lost 1 base, and 8 bases stayed unmatched. CDR1 and CDR2 from the germline V gene are MNHEY and SVGEGT. This CDR3 has 19 amino acids. The CDR3 sequence: CASSYSRTGGSRSNQPQHF. The CDR3 DNA reads as TGTGCCAGCAGTTACTCGAGGACAGGGGGCAGCAGGAGCAATCAGCCCCAGCATTTT.

This clonotype was detected many times. The V gene is TRBV28, the J gene TRBJ1-5; the D is unclear. The CDR3 runs to 14 residues. From germline, CDR1 is MDHEN and CDR2 SYDVKM. V lost 7 bases, J lost 0 bases, and 10 bases lay in between. The DNA of the CDR3 is TGTGCCAGCATTCGACCTTATAGCAATCAGCCCCAGCATTTT. This sequence encodes CASIRPYSNQPQHF.

This clonotype was picked up a small number of times. The chain carries TRBV6-1 and TRBJ2-7; the match to TRBD2 covers 14 bases. The CDR3 length is 15 residues. Germline assignment: CDR1 MNHNS and CDR2 SASEGT. The V gene end was trimmed by 1 base and the J gene end by 9 bases; junction bases not matched to a gene: 5. The CDR3 sequence is CASSEGLAGGFGQYF. CDR3 DNA: TGTGCCAGCAGTGAAGGACTAGCGGGAGGGTTTGGGCAGTACTTC.

This chain links TRBV7-6 with TRBJ2-3, with a possible D match to TRBD2 (6 bases). The germline V gene has CDR1 SGHVS and CDR2 FNYEAQ. The ends were cut back, 3 bases at V and 3 bases at J, with 13 bases in the middle. This CDR3 comprises 15 residues. The CDR3 region is CASSFTSHGTDTQYF. CDR3 bases: TGTGCCAGCAGCTTCACTAGCCATGGGACAGATACGCAGTATTTT.

The chain recombines TRBV7-6 with TRBJ1-2; 7 bases align to TRBD1. Looked up from germline, CDR1 is SGHVS and CDR2 is FNYEAQ. V lost 4 bases, J lost 4 bases, and 9 bases stayed unmatched. This CDR3 has 15 amino acids. CDR3 sequence reads: CASSSTPGQIYGYTF. CDR3 DNA sequence: TGTGCCAGCAGCTCGACCCCGGGACAGATCTATGGCTACACCTTC.

Regarding this clonotype: Compared with germline, one end of the junction differs, possibly owing to a read error. V and J are TRBV11-1 and TRBJ2-7; no firm D call. The CDR3 has 13 amino acids. In germline, CDR1 is SGHAT, CDR2 FQDESV (reference sequence). The CDR3 DNA follows: TGTGCCGGCAGCTTATATGGGGCCTACGAGCAGTACTTC. Translating gives CAGSLYGAYEQYF. The variable domain in full, with the rest retrieved from reference TRBV11-1 and TRBJ2-7, is EAEVAQSPRYKITEKSQAVAFWCDPISGHATLYWYRQILGQGPELLVQFQDESVVDDSQLPKDRFSAERLKGVDSTLKIQPAELGDSAMYLCAGSLYGAYEQYFGPGTRLTVT.

This rearrangement joins TRBV7-9 to TRBJ2-2; the D gene is possibly TRBD2 (6 bases). V was shortened by 8 bases and J by 7 bases, with 20 bases between the two germline ends. CDR3 length: 15 amino acids. Germline CDR1 SEHNR, CDR2 FQNEAQ (reference sequence). The CDR3 here is CASRPRNGGIGELFF. The CDR3 DNA reads as TGTGCCAGCCGACCCCGAAACGGGGGAATCGGGGAGCTGTTTTTT.

The table lists this clonotype with many counts. V and J are TRBV18 and TRBJ1-4; D unresolved. This CDR3 is 14 amino acids long. Germline-derived CDR1 and CDR2 are KGHSH and LQKENI. V lost 2 bases and J 4 bases, leaving 8 bases between the germline ends. In DNA, the CDR3 is TGTGCCAGCTCACCAGGGTACGGTAATGAAAAACTGTTTTTT. Its translation: CASSPGYGNEKLFF.

This clonotype was counted ten times or more. V is TRBV3-1 and J is TRBJ2-7, with D uncertain. There are 12 residues in the CDR3. Germline V lookup: CDR1 LGHDT, CDR2 YNNKEL (reference sequence). Trimming stripped 8 bases from V and 0 bases from J, with 8 bases between. In nucleotides, the CDR3 is TGTGCCAGCGGCGGTTCCTCCTACGAGCAGTACTTC. This translates into CASGGSSYEQYF.

This clonotype was picked up a small number of times. V and J are TRBV7-8 and TRBJ2-1; possible D gene TRBD2, 6 bases. The CDR3 has 12 residues. The V gene's germline CDR1 is SGHVS and CDR2 FQNEAQ. Between the trimmed V and J ends, which lost 4 bases and 11 bases, there was a span of 12 bases. CDR3 protein: CASSYPGTQQFF. The CDR3 coding sequence is TGTGCCAGCAGCTACCCCGGGACTCAGCAGTTCTTC.

This clonotype has a handful of counts. The chain is built from TRBV28 and TRBJ1-6; no definite D call. Germline loops: CDR1 MDHEN, CDR2 SYDVKM. This CDR3 contains 16 residues. Trimming shortened V by 2 bases and J by 10 bases, and 18 bases separated the two germline ends. CDR3 protein: CASSLLWAGLGSPLHF. The CDR3 DNA reads as TGTGCCAGCAGTTTACTTTGGGCCGGACTAGGATCACCCCTCCACTTT.